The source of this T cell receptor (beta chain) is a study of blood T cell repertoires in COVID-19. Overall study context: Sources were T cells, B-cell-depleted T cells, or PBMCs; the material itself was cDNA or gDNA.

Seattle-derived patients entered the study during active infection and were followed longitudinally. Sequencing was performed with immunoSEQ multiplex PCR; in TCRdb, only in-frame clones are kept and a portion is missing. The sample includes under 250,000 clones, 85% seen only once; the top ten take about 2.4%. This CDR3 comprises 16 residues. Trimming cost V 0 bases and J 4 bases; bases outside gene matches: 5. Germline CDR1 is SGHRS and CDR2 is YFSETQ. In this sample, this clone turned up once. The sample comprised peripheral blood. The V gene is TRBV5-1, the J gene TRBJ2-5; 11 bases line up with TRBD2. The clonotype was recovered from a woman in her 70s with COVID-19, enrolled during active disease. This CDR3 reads CASSLAPLAGVETQYF. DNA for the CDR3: TGCGCCAGCAGCTTGGCCCCACTAGCGGGAGTAGAGACCCAGTACTTC.